This section outlines one T cell receptor beta chain sequence together with its context. Antigen: not known. This CDR3 comprises 13 residues. V was trimmed by 7 bases and J by 5 bases, leaving 12 bases between them. The germline gives CDR1 SGHNT, CDR2 YENEEA. After isolation, RNA underwent reverse transcription to generate cDNA as the sequencing template. Method: immunoSEQ multiplex PCR; TCRdb's copy keeps in-frame clones and lacks some. This sample yields fewer than 200,000 clones, of which about three fifths are seen a single time; 16% belongs to the top ten. This specimen comes from a study of CD8+ T cells in alopecia areata. About the study: Percent of scalp involved defined treated patients' severity scores.

The treatment: oral pan-JAK inhibitor, 5-10 mg twice daily. General study findings and limits: Expanded CD8+ clones among the top 100, and scalp clonality, were significantly decreased by tofacitinib.

This rearrangement joins TRBV11-3 to TRBJ2-1; possibly TRBD2 for D (5 bases). This clonotype was obtained from a human donor with alopecia areata. Material: CD4+ T cells sorted from blood, obtained at approximately week 55, from a patient treated with tofacitinib. CDR3 coding DNA: TGTGCCAGCACTACAAGCGGCAACAATGAGCAGTTCTTC. Its protein product is CASTTSGNNEQFF.